This T cell receptor beta chain was profiled in a study of beta chain features in type 1 diabetes. As concerns this clone: The antigen remains undetermined.

Sequencing targeted expressed TCRB transcripts, as all isolated RNA had been reverse transcribed. Using immunoSEQ multiplex PCR, the repertoire was profiled, and TCRdb retains in-frame clones only, with some absent. The profile shows hundreds of thousands of clones, approximately 30% of them singletons. In all sorted populations, purity surpassed 98%. Germline V gene lookup returns CDR1 SGHRS and CDR2 YFSETQ. This CDR3 region has 16 residues. V lost 4 bases and J 2 bases, leaving 18 bases between the germline ends. General study findings and limits: TCRB rearrangement may or may not be influenced by HLA type; here this remained unresolved.

The chain uses TRBV5-1 and TRBJ2-5; D assignment may be TRBD1 or TRBD2 (5 bases each). This TCR was recovered from a man younger than 35 in good health. The sequenced material came from naive CD4+ T cells from blood. The CDR3 protein is CASSVHRDPNQETQYF. CDR3 nucleotide sequence: TGCGCCAGCAGCGTGCACCGGGACCCAAATCAAGAGACCCAGTACTTC.